These T cell receptor beta chains were read from a single sample in a study of beta chain features in type 1 diabetes. This table comes from immunoSEQ multiplex PCR, and its TCRdb copy is limited to in-frame clones, with some not included. The profile shows around 400,000 clones, roughly 16% of them singletons. The sample consisted of naive CD4+ T cells from blood. These receptors came from a woman between 18 and 30 years old in good health. Both conserved end residues are part of each CDR3. A D gene is named only where the DNA matches it firmly. Expanded clones are given a class, and other clones once, few, many or no size at all.

abundance,j_gene,v_gene,d_gene,CDR3nt,CDR3aa
few,TRBJ2-1,TRBV27,TRBD2,TGTGCCAGCAGGCGGGAGGGTTCAATTCGGTATGAGCAGTTCTTC,CASRREGSIRYEQFF
few,TRBJ2-3,TRBV10-3,TRBD2,TGTGCCATCAGTGAAGGTAGCGGGGATAGCACAGATACGCAGTATTTT,CAISEGSGDSTDTQYF
.,TRBJ2-1,TRBV28,TRBD2,TGTGCCAGCAGTACCCGAGGGATTAGAGCGGGAGCTGAGCAGTTCTTC,CASSTRGIRAGAEQFF
.,TRBJ1-2,TRBV20-1,.,TGCAGCACCGGGTGGAATGGCTACACCTTC,CSTGWNGYTF
few,TRBJ2-7,TRBV18,.,TGTGCCAGCTCACGGGCACGGTACGAGCAGTACTTC,CASSRARYEQYF
.,TRBJ1-2,TRBV28,TRBD1,TGTGCCAGCAGAGATACAGGGGCTCAATATGGCTACACCTTC,CASRDTGAQYGYTF
.,TRBJ1-5,TRBV9,.,TGTGCCAGCAGCGCCAGACAGGTCCAGGGAAGCAATCAGCCCCAGCATTTT,CASSARQVQGSNQPQHF
few,TRBJ1-1,TRBV6-5,.,TGTGCCAGCAGTTACGCACTTTGGAACACTGAAGCTTTCTTT,CASSYALWNTEAFF
few,TRBJ1-3,TRBV29-1,TRBD1,TGCAGCGTCGGGACAGGGGCGCCAGTCTCTGGAAACACCATATATTTT,CSVGTGAPVSGNTIYF
.,TRBJ2-2,TRBV9,.,TGTGCCAGCAGCGTGTGGAGCACCGGGGAGCTGTTTTTT,CASSVWSTGELFF
.,TRBJ1-1,TRBV29-1,TRBD1,TGCAGCGCAATATCCGGGACAGGCTGGGGGAACACTGAAGCTTTCTTT,CSAISGTGWGNTEAFF
few,TRBJ2-4,TRBV14,TRBD2,TGTGCCAGCAGCCAAGATATTAGCGGGGAAAACATTCAGTACTTC,CASSQDISGENIQYF
.,TRBJ1-2,TRBV28,.,TGTGCCAGCAGCGTGGGAGGTTTTCGCTATGGCTACACCTTC,CASSVGGFRYGYTF
.,TRBJ2-5,TRBV5-1,.,TGCGCCAGCGTCTCGGACAGTCAAGAGACCCAGTACTTC,CASVSDSQETQYF
.,TRBJ2-1,TRBV5-4,TRBD2,TGTGCCAGCAGCTTGGGGGGACTAGCGGGAGAGGTTGAGCAGTTCTTC,CASSLGGLAGEVEQFF
.,TRBJ1-2,TRBV7-2,.,TGTGCCAGCAGCTTAATCCCCACTCGTGGCTACACCTTC,CASSLIPTRGYTF
.,TRBJ2-7,TRBV5-1,.,TGCGCCAGCAGGTGGAGGTGGGAGTCCTACGAGCAGTACTTC,CASRWRWESYEQYF
few,TRBJ2-1,TRBV9,TRBD2,TGTGCCAGCAGCCAGCGGACTAGCGGTAAAAGCTCCTACAATGAGCAGTTCTTC,CASSQRTSGKSSYNEQFF
.,TRBJ2-3,TRBV5-1,TRBD2,TGCGCCAGCAGCCGGTCGACTAGCGGGAGTCGAGATACGCAGTATTTT,CASSRSTSGSRDTQYF
.,TRBJ1-2,TRBV7-9,.,TGTGCCAGCAGCCCGACAGGATCCGCCTCCTATGGCTACACCTTC,CASSPTGSASYGYTF
.,TRBJ2-1,TRBV6-5,TRBD2,TGTGCCAGCAGACACCAGACGGGACTAACCAATGAGCAGTTCTTC,CASRHQTGLTNEQFF
few,TRBJ1-4,TRBV7-9,TRBD1,TGTGCCACAGGGACAGGGCTCTCAACTAATGAAAAACTGTTTTTT,CATGTGLSTNEKLFF
few,TRBJ2-5,TRBV4-1,.,TGCGCCAGCAGCCCGAACCCGGTAACAGGGAAGCGGACCCAGTACTTC,CASSPNPVTGKRTQYF
.,TRBJ2-1,TRBV27,TRBD2,TGTGCCAGCAGTCCCCTAGCGGGAGCAGGCAATGAGCAGTTCTTC,CASSPLAGAGNEQFF
.,TRBJ1-5,TRBV30,.,TGTGCCTGGAGCAGGGGCCAGGGGCTCGTACCCCAGCATTTT,CAWSRGQGLVPQHF
.,TRBJ1-2,TRBV5-1,TRBD1,TGCGCCAGCAGCGGCCGACAGGGTTTGGACTATGGCTACACCTTC,CASSGRQGLDYGYTF
few,TRBJ2-3,TRBV29-1,.,TGCAGCGTTGAATTGGGCGGGCGGGTCACAGATACGCAGTATTTT,CSVELGGRVTDTQYF
.,TRBJ2-3,TRBV14,.,TGTGCCAGCAGCCAAGGACGTGGACTCACCACAGATACGCAGTATTTT,CASSQGRGLTTDTQYF
few,TRBJ1-1,TRBV5-1,.,TGCGCCAGCAGCTTGGCCGGGGGTCGCACTGAAGCTTTCTTT,CASSLAGGRTEAFF
few,TRBJ2-1,TRBV11-2,.,TGTGCCAGCTCGCCGTCGGGAGTCGGGGAGCAGTTCTTC,CASSPSGVGEQFF
few,TRBJ2-7,TRBV6-5,.,TGTGCCAGCAGTTACTCCGGTACAGGGATATACGAGCAGTACTTC,CASSYSGTGIYEQYF
.,TRBJ2-6,TRBV29-1,.,TGCAGCGTGGGGGGACAGTTCTCTGGGGCCAACGTCCTGACTTTC,CSVGGQFSGANVLTF
.,TRBJ2-1,TRBV18,TRBD2,TGTGCCAGCTCACCGGCCAAGACTAGCGGCCCCGGCAATGAGCAGTTCTTC,CASSPAKTSGPGNEQFF
.,TRBJ2-1,TRBV5-1,TRBD1,TGCGCCACCTTTAACAGGGGTGGGAATGAGCAGTTCTTC,CATFNRGGNEQFF
few,TRBJ2-3,TRBV7-3,.,TGTGCCAGCAGCTCTAGCACTGGCAGAGATACGCAGTATTTT,CASSSSTGRDTQYF
.,TRBJ1-2,TRBV5-4,.,TGTGCCAGCAGCTTGGGAACCCCAGGGAACTATGGCTACACCTTC,CASSLGTPGNYGYTF
few,TRBJ2-5,TRBV27,TRBD1,TGTGCCAGCAGTTTATTACAAGGGACAGGGGCAGAGACCCAGTACTTC,CASSLLQGTGAETQYF
few,TRBJ1-1,TRBV9,TRBD1,TGTGCCAGCAGCGTTGGGGACAGGTTGAACACTGAAGCTTTCTTT,CASSVGDRLNTEAFF
.,TRBJ1-5,TRBV6-5,.,TGTGCCAGCAAGTCGGGGGAGGCAAATCAGCCCCAGCATTTT,CASKSGEANQPQHF
few,TRBJ1-2,TRBV5-4,TRBD1,TGTGCCAGCAGCTTTTCCGGGACAGACTATGGCTACACCTTC,CASSFSGTDYGYTF
few,TRBJ2-1,TRBV6-5,.,TGTGCCAGCAGCGAGGTCTCCGGCATTAATGAGCAGTTCTTC,CASSEVSGINEQFF
.,TRBJ1-2,TRBV6-5,.,TGTGCCAGCAGTTACTTGTCGGGGGGATCAGGCTATGGCTACACCTTC,CASSYLSGGSGYGYTF
few,TRBJ2-5,TRBV19,.,TGTGCCAGTAGTTGGACCGGCGGAGGTCGGGAGACCCAGTACTTC,CASSWTGGGRETQYF
.,TRBJ2-5,TRBV18,TRBD2,TGTGCCAGCTCTCTTTCCCCGGCGGGAGTTTCCCGGAAAGAGACCCAGTACTTC,CASSLSPAGVSRKETQYF
few,TRBJ2-5,TRBV11-2,TRBD1,TGTGCCAGCAGCTTAGATGGGGACAGGTTCAGACCCCAGTACTTC,CASSLDGDRFRPQYF
few,TRBJ2-1,TRBV28,TRBD1,TGTGCCAGCAGTCCCTGGACAGGGGTCAATGAGCAGTTCTTC,CASSPWTGVNEQFF
few,TRBJ1-1,TRBV10-3,.,TGTGCCATCAGGGGAGGCACTGAAGCTTTCTTT,CAIRGGTEAFF
.,TRBJ1-2,TRBV2,.,TGTGCCAGCAGTGAACAGGGCATTGGCTACACCTTC,CASSEQGIGYTF
.,TRBJ2-2,TRBV27,.,TGTGCCAGCAGTTTAGCGGGGACGAACACCGGGGAGCTGTTTTTT,CASSLAGTNTGELFF
.,TRBJ1-3,TRBV30,TRBD1,TGTGCCTGGACGCCGGGGACAGTCAGCTCTGGAAACACCATATATTTT,CAWTPGTVSSGNTIYF
few,TRBJ2-6,TRBV19,.,TGTGCCAGTAGTATCTCGGGTTCTGGGGCCAACGTCCTGACTTTC,CASSISGSGANVLTF
.,TRBJ1-1,TRBV18,.,TGTGCCAGCTCACCCGATTACCAGGGCACTGAAGCTTTCTTT,CASSPDYQGTEAFF
few,TRBJ1-1,TRBV25-1,TRBD1,TGTGCCAGCAGGAAGACAGGGTCTATGAACACTGAAGCTTTCTTT,CASRKTGSMNTEAFF
.,TRBJ2-1,TRBV4-3,TRBD2,TGCGCCAGCAGCCGGATTCTAGCGGGAGGGTATGATGAGCAGTTCTTC,CASSRILAGGYDEQFF
.,TRBJ2-3,TRBV7-8,.,TGTGCCAGCAGCTTAGTTGGATGGGCAGTGGGCACAGATACGCAGTATTTT,CASSLVGWAVGTDTQYF
few,TRBJ2-7,TRBV30,.,TGTGCCTGGGCTATAGCGGTGGGGACCTACGAGCAGTACTTC,CAWAIAVGTYEQYF
.,TRBJ2-1,TRBV7-2,TRBD1,TGTGCCAGCAGCACCCGGACAGGGGGCGCGAGGAATGAGCAGTTCTTC,CASSTRTGGARNEQFF